Shown below are 21 T cell receptor beta chains from a single sample sequenced in a study of vaccination and CD4 T cells after COVID-19. Sequenced with the Oncomine TCR Beta short-read assay was DNA taken from cultured CD4+ T cells. TCRdb used MiXCR to reprocess the PCR reads, holding one entry per CDR3 protein. This table holds thousands of distinct CDR3 sequences, approximately 71% found once. These receptors are not linked to any known antigen. As to treatment: roughly 11-day PBMC culture with coronavirus spike peptide pools or control peptides (ViraFEST assay). The sequenced sample was CD4+ T cells from blood, cultured in vitro. These receptors were collected from a human donor who had recovered from COVID-19.

V usage is TRBV7-9 and J usage is TRBJ1-6, with 9 bases that match TRBD1. The CDR3 runs 17 residues. Germline V gene sequence: CDR1 SEHNR, CDR2 FQNEAQ (reference sequence). J gave up 1 base and V 1 base, and 2 bases lay outside the gene matches. The CDR3 DNA sequence: TGTGCCAGCAGCTTAGGGGACAGGGTATCCTATAATTCACCCCTCCACTTT. The encoded protein is CASSLGDRVSYNSPLHF.

DNA for the CDR3: TGCGCCAGCAGTGGGTCAGGGCCTGGGGCCAACGTCCTGACTTTC. This encodes CASSGSGPGANVLTF. The rearrangement uses TRBV10-1 and TRBJ2-6; a possible D gene is TRBD1 (5 bases). Germline lookup yields CDR1 WNHNN and CDR2 SYGVQD (reference sequence). The CDR3 length is 15 residues. The V gene lost 4 bases and the J gene lost 2 bases, with 9 bases spanning the gap.

The chain combines TRBV30 with TRBJ1-5, with no clear D. V lost 2 bases and J 7 bases, leaving 18 bases between the germline ends. This CDR3 region has 15 residues. The germline gives CDR1 GTSNPN, CDR2 SVGIG (reference sequence). CDR3: CAWSPGYPVKQPQHF. CDR3 bases: TGTGCCTGGAGTCCCGGATATCCAGTCAAACAGCCCCAGCATTTT.

The J gene is TRBJ1-1, the V gene TRBV11-2; D call uncertain. Trimming removed 5 bases from V and 1 base from J, with 8 bases in between. This CDR3 contains 13 residues. Germline-derived CDR1 and CDR2 are SGHAT and FQNNGV. DNA for the CDR3: TGTGCCAGCAGCCGCACGAGGAACACTGAAGCTTTCTTT. Its translation is CASSRTRNTEAFF.

The V and J genes are TRBV11-2 and TRBJ1-1; D is ambiguous. Deletions cut 4 bases from V and 0 bases from J, with 9 bases between. The length of the CDR3 is 14 residues. Germline V gene lookup returns CDR1 SGHAT and CDR2 FQNNGV. The CDR3 sequence is CASSYAGVNTEAFF. In DNA form, the CDR3 reads TGTGCCAGCAGCTATGCCGGGGTGAACACTGAAGCTTTCTTT.

This chain uses TRBV7-9 with TRBJ2-5, with D perhaps matching TRBD1 or TRBD2 (8 bases each). CDR3 size: 16 residues. Trimming left V 5 bases short and J 5 bases short, with 21 bases between. The V gene's germline CDR1 is SEHNR and CDR2 FQNEAQ (reference sequence). The CDR3 loop is CASSPRGDRRGETQYF. For the CDR3, the DNA is TGTGCCAGCAGCCCGCGGGGGGACAGGAGAGGTGAGACCCAGTACTTC.

V and J are TRBV20-1 and TRBJ2-3, with a tentative D call TRBD2 (6 bases). CDR1 and CDR2 from the germline V gene are DFQATT and SNEGSKA (reference sequence). Deletions cut 1 base from V and 2 bases from J, with 7 bases between. The CDR3 is made up of 13 amino acids. CDR3 in amino acids: CSARGTTTDTQYF. The CDR3 DNA reads as TGCAGTGCTAGAGGGACTACCACAGATACGCAGTATTTT.

The V and J genes are TRBV25-1 and TRBJ1-2, with D uncertain. The CDR3 is made up of 15 amino acids. The germline V gene encodes CDR1 MGHDK and CDR2 SYGVNS. Trimming took off 2 bases at V and 3 bases at J, with 13 bases between the two ends. CDR3 loop: CASSEGSLYDYGYTF. CDR3 DNA: TGTGCCAGCAGTGAAGGGAGCCTCTATGACTATGGCTACACCTTC.

In this sample, this clonotype is medium-sized (0.01 to 0.1%). The chain is built from TRBV19 and TRBJ1-1; D uncertain. CDR1 is LNHDA, CDR2 SQIVND, per germline (reference sequence). This CDR3 has 15 amino acids. V was shortened by 4 bases and J by 4 bases, with 16 bases between the two germline ends. In DNA form, the CDR3 reads TGTGCCAGTAGTACTCTCGACTCCCTCCCCACTGAAGCTTTCTTT. Translation: CASSTLDSLPTEAFF.

Remarks on this clonotype: This probably arose from a read error, given a far larger clone one base away. The genes are TRBV11-3 and TRBJ2-7, with D perhaps TRBD2 (5 bases). CDR1 is SGHNT, CDR2 YENEEA, per germline. The CDR3 sequence is 15 residues long. CDR3 nucleotide sequence: TGCGCCAGCGGCCAAGTGGGTGCCCCTTACTACGAGCAGTACTTC. Amino acids: CASGQVGAPYYEQYF.

In DNA form, the CDR3 reads TGTGCCAGCAGTTTAGGGACTCAGCCCCAGCATTTT. Its protein product is CASSLGTQPQHF. The chain recombines TRBV6-5 with TRBJ1-5; D possibly corresponds to TRBD1 (5 bases). CDR1 is MNHEY and CDR2 is SVGAGI in the germline V gene. The CDR3 spans 12 residues. V was cut by 4 bases and J by 6 bases, with 7 bases left in between.

This clonotype was seen once. CDR3 residues: CASSINRGTEAFF. CDR3 coding DNA: TGTGCCAGCAGCATAAACAGGGGCACTGAAGCTTTCTTT. The chain links TRBV12-3 or TRBV12-4 to TRBJ1-1, with TRBD1 matching over 7 bases. V lost 6 bases and J lost 4; bases outside the gene matches: 5. CDR3 length: 13 residues.

By sample share, this clonotype is hyperexpanded. This rearrangement joins TRBV20-1 to TRBJ1-2; 11 bases are a match to TRBD1. Germline values: CDR1 DFQATT, CDR2 SNEGSKA (reference sequence). The CDR3 sequence is 14 residues long. V shed 5 bases, J shed 8 bases, and the junction held 10 bases outside the gene matches. Written as DNA, the CDR3 is TGCAGTGCTGGACCGGACAGGGGGCGGACGGGCTACACCTTC. Encoded protein: CSAGPDRGRTGYTF.

This chain links TRBV10-3 with TRBJ1-1; 8 positions match TRBD1. CDR1 ENHRY and CDR2 SYGVKD come from the germline V gene. This CDR3 has 13 residues. Losses at the gene ends were 10 bases for V and 2 bases for J; bases not matched to a gene: 6. CDR3 loop: CATVTGVNTEAFF. CDR3 in DNA: TGTGCCACTGTGACAGGGGTAAACACTGAAGCTTTCTTT.

This chain uses TRBV20-1 with TRBJ1-3; possible D gene TRBD1, 5 bases. This CDR3 region has 13 residues. Per the germline V gene, CDR1 is DFQATT and CDR2 is SNEGSKA (reference sequence). Trimming took 3 bases from V and 2 from J, leaving 8 bases between them. The CDR3 nucleotides read TGCAGTGCTAGTCGGGGGGCTGGAAACACCATATATTTT. It translates to CSASRGAGNTIYF.

The chain has TRBV20-1 and TRBJ2-1; TRBD2 matches 11 bases. V dropped 5 bases and J dropped 4; count of bases not matched to a gene: 4. Germline V CDR1 and CDR2: DFQATT, SNEGSKA (reference sequence). The CDR3 covers 14 residues. CDR3 nucleotide sequence: TGCAGTGCTGTCGGGACTAGCGGTTACAATGAGCAGTTCTTC. Its protein product is CSAVGTSGYNEQFF.

The chain combines TRBV6-1 with TRBJ1-2; D is ambiguous. V was clipped by 2 bases and J by 4 bases, with 11 bases between them. The germline CDR1 and CDR2 sequences are MNHNS and SASEGT. CDR3 size: 14 residues. CDR3: CASSESARLYGYTF. CDR3 DNA sequence: TGTGCCAGCAGTGAAAGTGCCAGGCTCTATGGCTACACCTTC.

Within the sample, this clonotype is large (0.1 to 1%). This sequence joins TRBV5-6 and TRBJ1-2; 9 nucleotides line up with TRBD1. J lost 4 bases, V lost 4 bases, and 8 bases had no gene match. Per germline, CDR1 SGHDT and CDR2 YYEEEE. The length of the CDR3 is 15 residues. The DNA of the CDR3 is TGTGCCAGCAGCCTACGGGACAGGGTATCCTATGGCTACACCTTC. Translating it yields CASSLRDRVSYGYTF. Using reference TRBV5-6 and TRBJ1-2 for the parts outside the CDR3, the full variable domain is DAGVTQSPTHLIKTRGQQVTLRCSPKSGHDTVSWYQQALGQGPQFIFQYYEEEERQRGNFPDRFSGHQFPNYSSELNVNALLLGDSALYLCASSLRDRVSYGYTFGSGTRLTVV.

The V call is TRBV20-1, the J call TRBJ2-1, with 11 bases lining up with TRBD2. The CDR3 spans 16 residues. Germline CDR1 reads DFQATT; CDR2 reads SNEGSKA (reference sequence). V was clipped by 5 bases and J by 4 bases; unmatched bases: 10. The DNA of the CDR3 is TGCAGTGCTCTTTCACGACTAGCGGGAAGGTACAATGAGCAGTTCTTC. Translated: CSALSRLAGRYNEQFF.

The rearrangement links TRBV7-2 to TRBJ2-3; 7 nucleotides agree with TRBD2. CDR1 is SGHTA, CDR2 FQGNSA, per germline. The CDR3 has 15 residues. The V and J ends lost 0 bases and 1 base, in that order; junction bases with no gene match: 1. The DNA for the CDR3 is TGTGCCAGCAGCTTAGCAGCGGGGCGCACAGATACGCAGTATTTT. The encoded protein is CASSLAAGRTDTQYF.

This chain joins TRBV7-9 and TRBJ2-1, with TRBD2 as a possible D gene (6 bases). V dropped 2 bases and J dropped 7 bases, with 21 bases sitting between them. This CDR3 comprises 17 residues. Germline values: CDR1 SEHNR, CDR2 FQNEAQ (reference sequence). The CDR3 spells CASSLSPSPGSINEQFF. The CDR3 bases are TGTGCCAGCAGCTTAAGCCCCTCTCCCGGGAGCATTAATGAGCAGTTCTTC. The variable domain in full, with the rest retrieved from reference TRBV7-9 and TRBJ2-1, is DTGVSQNPRHKITKRGQNVTFRCDPISEHNRLYWYRQTLGQGPEFLTYFQNEAQLEKSRLLSDRFSAERPKGSFSTLEIQRTEQGDSAMYLCASSLSPSPGSINEQFFGPGTRLTVL.